What follows are 27 T cell receptor beta chains derived from one specimen sequenced in a study of cytomegalovirus exposure and HLA in healthy donors. The PCR contained 60 Vbeta and 13 Jbeta primers. Clones were sequenced by immunoSEQ multiplex PCR, and TCRdb holds only the in-frame ones, with some missing. The sample comprises some 180,000 clones, 76% of which are singletons, and about 2.5% rests with the top ten. Sequencing input: PBMCs. These receptors came from a woman between 25 and 40 years old in good health and CMV-seropositive.

This chain joins TRBV5-8 and TRBJ2-3, with D tentatively TRBD1 (6 bases). Trimming took 4 bases from V and 6 from J, leaving 18 bases between them. CDR1 is SGHTS and CDR2 is YDEGEE in the germline V gene. The CDR3 totals 15 residues. The CDR3 DNA follows: TGTGCCAGCAGCAATAACAAACAGGGACGGGATACGCAGTATTTT. Protein sequence: CASSNNKQGRDTQYF.

The chain recombines TRBV11-2 with TRBJ2-3; D gene ambiguous. Looked up from germline, CDR1 is SGHAT and CDR2 is FQNNGV. Trimming cost V 5 bases and J 6 bases, with 9 bases left between them. This CDR3 spans 12 amino acids. Written as DNA, the CDR3 is TGTGCCAGCAGCAGAGGTCGGGATACGCAGTATTTT. Amino acids: CASSRGRDTQYF.

The V gene is TRBV4-2, the J gene TRBJ1-2; D is undetermined. V lost 1 base, J lost 7 bases, and 7 bases lay in between. Germline V gives CDR1 LGHNA, CDR2 YNFKEQ. This CDR3 has 12 residues. The DNA for the CDR3 is TGTGCCAGCAGCCAAGGACATGTTGGCTACACCTTC. Translating gives CASSQGHVGYTF.

The rearrangement joins TRBV29-1 to TRBJ1-1; a possible D gene is TRBD1 (6 bases). Trimming took off 4 bases at V and 1 base at J, with 13 bases between the two ends. The CDR3 runs 14 residues. The V gene's germline CDR1 is SQVTM and CDR2 ANQGSEA. The chain's CDR3 is CSVVWTDQNTEAFF. The CDR3 DNA is TGCAGCGTTGTTTGGACAGATCAGAACACTGAAGCTTTCTTT.

About this clone itself: An end of the junction does not agree with germline; a read error may underlie this. This sequence joins TRBV10-1 and TRBJ2-3; perhaps D is TRBD1 or TRBD2 (6 bases each). CDR1 and CDR2 (germline): WNHNN, SYGVQD (reference sequence). The CDR3 is 13 amino acids. In nucleotides, the CDR3 is TGCGCCAGCAATGAGGGGGGCGCAGATACGCAGTATTTT. This gives the protein CASNEGGADTQYF.

This chain joins TRBV25-1 and TRBJ1-1; 7 bases match TRBD1. The CDR3 runs to 15 residues. Germline CDR1 MGHDK, CDR2 SYGVNS. V dropped 8 bases and J dropped 1; count of bases not matched to a gene: 10. CDR3 region: CASGRWTGKNTEAFF. In DNA form, the CDR3 reads TGTGCCAGCGGAAGATGGACAGGAAAGAACACTGAAGCTTTCTTT.

The V and J genes are TRBV10-3 and TRBJ2-1, with TRBD2 matching 13 bases. V was clipped by 10 bases and J by 6 bases; unmatched bases: 12. Germline CDR1 and CDR2: ENHRY and SYGVKD. This CDR3 contains 16 residues. The CDR3, as DNA: TGTGCCAGCTCAGTCGGGACTAGCGGGGTGGGCAATGAGCAGTTCTTC. Translation gives CASSVGTSGVGNEQFF.

This chain connects TRBV28 to TRBJ1-4; TRBD1 is a possible D gene (5 bases). This CDR3 has 13 residues. V lost 2 bases to trimming and J lost 5 bases, with 6 bases between them. Germline CDR1 MDHEN, CDR2 SYDVKM. The chain's CDR3 is CASSLRGNEKLFF. The CDR3 bases are TGTGCCAGCAGTTTAAGGGGAAATGAAAAACTGTTTTTT.

V is TRBV28 and J is TRBJ1-2; D unclear. The CDR3 covers 19 residues. The germline V gene has CDR1 MDHEN and CDR2 SYDVKM. V was pared by 4 bases and J by 1 base, with 25 bases between. The CDR3 sequence: CASSSPASPQRRGNYGYTF. Here the CDR3 DNA reads TGTGCCAGCAGTTCACCGGCCTCACCCCAACGGAGAGGTAACTATGGCTACACCTTC.

This clone was observed a single time. The chain combines TRBV13 with TRBJ2-5, with D uncertain. The CDR3 spans 14 residues. Germline V lookup: CDR1 PRHDT, CDR2 FYEKMQ (reference sequence). V lost 4 bases, J lost 5 bases, and 14 bases lay in between. In DNA, the CDR3 is TGTGCCAGCAGCTCCGCTGGCGGCCGGGAGACCCAGTACTTC. Translated: CASSSAGGRETQYF.

The V gene is TRBV1, the J gene TRBJ1-2; the table names TRBD1, a call not compared with the DNA. TRBV1 is labeled a pseudogene. The CDR3 is 16 residues long. CDR3 loop: CTSSQESRWTGLGYTF. DNA for the CDR3: TGCACCAGCAGCCAAGAGTCCCGATGGACAGGCCTTGGCTACACCTTC.

This clone showed up just once. This sample includes further DNA sequences coding for the same CDR3. V is TRBV18 and J is TRBJ2-7; D perhaps matches TRBD1 (6 bases). CDR3 length: 14 residues. Per germline, CDR1 KGHSH and CDR2 LQKENI. Trimming took off 3 bases at V and 3 bases at J, with 12 bases between the two ends. The CDR3 DNA reads as TGTGCCAGCTCACCTGGACAGACAAGCTACGAGCAGTACTTC. Translating gives CASSPGQTSYEQYF. Supplemented by reference TRBV18 and TRBJ2-7, the full variable domain reads NAGVMQNPRHLVRRRGQEARLRCSPMKGHSHVYWYRQLPEEGLKFMVYLQKENIIDESGMPKERFSAEFPKEGPSILRIQQVVRGDSAAYFCASSPGQTSYEQYFGPGTRLTVT.

The chain links TRBV9 to TRBJ2-2, with D possibly being TRBD1 (6 bases). This CDR3 contains 14 residues. CDR1 SGDLS and CDR2 YYNGEE come from the germline V gene. V was pared by 2 bases and J by 3 bases, with 8 bases between. The CDR3 region is CASSVRQDTGELFF. CDR3 nucleotides: TGTGCCAGCAGCGTCAGACAGGACACCGGGGAGCTGTTTTTT.

The chain recombines TRBV5-1 with TRBJ1-2; 8 bases are a match to TRBD1. The germline V gene has CDR1 SGHRS and CDR2 YFSETQ. This CDR3 contains 14 residues. The V gene end was trimmed by 5 bases and the J gene end by 4 bases; junction bases not matched to a gene: 7. In DNA, the CDR3 is TGCGCCAGCAGGGAGGGACAGGCGTTCTATGGCTACACCTTC. Its translation: CASREGQAFYGYTF.

This rearrangement joins TRBV7-9 to TRBJ2-5, with D maybe TRBD2 (5 bases). Trimming removed 5 bases at V and 2 bases at J, with 9 bases between. Germline V gene lookup returns CDR1 SEHNR and CDR2 FQNEAQ (reference sequence). The CDR3 is 13 amino acids. The CDR3 nucleotides are TGTGCCAGCAGCCGGACTGGTCAAGAGACCCAGTACTTC. Residues: CASSRTGQETQYF.

The chain recombines TRBV30 with TRBJ2-7, with D hard to call. The germline V and J ends were trimmed by 3 bases and 0 bases, with 12 bases remaining between them. The CDR3 is made up of 14 amino acids. The germline V gene encodes CDR1 GTSNPN and CDR2 SVGIG (reference sequence). The CDR3 reads CAWRPSLSSYEQYF. The CDR3 DNA reads as TGTGCCTGGAGACCTTCTCTCAGCTCCTACGAGCAGTACTTC.

J is TRBJ1-2 and V is TRBV11-3; D possibly corresponds to TRBD1 (6 bases). CDR1 SGHNT and CDR2 YENEEA come from the germline V gene. Trimming took off 4 bases at V and 4 bases at J, with 16 bases between the two ends. This CDR3 is 15 amino acids long. CDR3 amino acids: CASSSSGDAGYGYTF. The CDR3 DNA sequence: TGTGCCAGCAGCTCGTCAGGGGACGCCGGCTATGGCTACACCTTC.

V is TRBV9 and J is TRBJ1-2, with D tentatively TRBD1 (5 bases). The CDR3 is 15 residues long. Trimming stripped 0 bases from V and 1 base from J, with 10 bases between. Germline V gives CDR1 SGDLS, CDR2 YYNGEE. CDR3 DNA: TGTGCCAGCAGCGTAGAAAAAGGGGTTAACTATGGCTACACCTTC. It codes for CASSVEKGVNYGYTF.

The chain recombines TRBV9 with TRBJ1-2, with D maybe TRBD1 (6 bases). The CDR3 contains 17 residues. Trimming left V 4 bases short and J 3 bases short, with 22 bases between. Germline lookup yields CDR1 SGDLS and CDR2 YYNGEE. CDR3 sequence: CASSTKPRDTVDYGYTF. The CDR3 DNA sequence: TGTGCCAGCAGCACCAAGCCCCGGGACACGGTAGACTATGGCTACACCTTC.

This chain joins TRBV11-3 and TRBJ1-2; 8 nucleotides match TRBD1. J was trimmed by 3 bases and V by 5 bases; bases with no gene match: 8. CDR3 size: 15 residues. CDR1 and CDR2 from the germline V gene are SGHNT and YENEEA. CDR3 protein: CASSTHRGMDYGYTF. The CDR3 nucleotides are TGTGCCAGCAGCACACACAGGGGGATGGACTATGGCTACACCTTC.

The chain combines TRBV7-9 with TRBJ2-1, with TRBD1 as a possible D gene (8 bases). This CDR3 region has 14 residues. V was trimmed by 5 bases and J by 3 bases, leaving 11 bases between them. Germline V lookup: CDR1 SEHNR, CDR2 FQNEAQ (reference sequence). Here the CDR3 DNA reads TGTGCCAGCAGCACAGGGGGGGTCTACAATGAGCAGTTCTTC. Translation gives CASSTGGVYNEQFF.

The V and J genes are TRBV4-3 and TRBJ2-3; D might be TRBD2 (6 bases). This CDR3 contains 20 residues. V was trimmed by 0 bases and J by 3 bases, leaving 25 bases between them. Germline assignment: CDR1 LGHNA and CDR2 YSLEER. Here the CDR3 reads CASSQDRVGGRRFNTDTQYF. The DNA for the CDR3 is TGCGCCAGCAGCCAAGATCGTGTGGGGGGACGTCGGTTTAATACAGATACGCAGTATTTT.

V and J are TRBV10-3 and TRBJ1-2, with a weak D call TRBD1 (5 bases). The V and J ends lost 0 bases and 4 bases respectively, with 9 bases between them. Germline assignment: CDR1 ENHRY and CDR2 SYGVKD. This CDR3 comprises 14 residues. CDR3 nucleotide sequence: TGTGCCATCAGTGAGTCGAGGCAGGGCTATGGCTACACCTTC. Its translation: CAISESRQGYGYTF.

The chain carries TRBV6-1 and TRBJ2-7; TRBD2 matches 10 bases. J lost 3 bases, V lost 8 bases, and 10 bases had no gene match. Per the germline V gene, CDR1 is MNHNS and CDR2 is SASEGT. The length of the CDR3 is 15 residues. The CDR3 nucleotides are TGTGCCAGCTGCCGGAGCGAGCGGGGGGGCTACGAGCAGTACTTC. It translates to CASCRSERGGYEQYF.

J is TRBJ2-3 and V is TRBV5-4; 8 positions match TRBD2. The ends lost 3 bases at V and 5 bases at J; junction bases unmatched: 14. Germline V lookup: CDR1 SGHNT, CDR2 YYREEE (reference sequence). This CDR3 spans 17 amino acids. CDR3 region: CASSWGAAGGRGDTQYF. DNA of the CDR3: TGTGCCAGCAGCTGGGGGGCGGCGGGGGGCAGGGGAGATACGCAGTATTTT. Full variable domain (remainder filled in from reference TRBV5-4 and TRBJ2-3): ETGVTQSPTHLIKTRGQQVTLRCSSQSGHNTVSWYQQALGQGPQFIFQYYREEENGRGNFPPRFSGLQFPNYSSELNVNALELDDSALYLCASSWGAAGGRGDTQYFGPGTRLTVL.

The chain is built from TRBV5-1 and TRBJ2-7; TRBD1 might be the D (6 bases). The CDR3 is 15 amino acids. Trimming removed 3 bases at V and 0 bases at J, with 13 bases between. Germline V gives CDR1 SGHRS, CDR2 YFSETQ. CDR3 sequence: CASSSRTVGSYEQYF. CDR3 DNA sequence: TGCGCCAGCAGCTCTCGGACAGTAGGCTCCTACGAGCAGTACTTC.

This chain connects TRBV10-3 to TRBJ2-7, with D perhaps matching TRBD2 (5 bases). Germline values: CDR1 ENHRY, CDR2 SYGVKD. The CDR3 runs to 14 residues. V was shortened by 10 bases and J by 0 bases, with 16 bases between the two germline ends. DNA of the CDR3: TGTGCCACCTCGGACTTTCCGAGCTCCTACGAGCAGTACTTC. Its protein is CATSDFPSSYEQYF.